This is a list of T cell receptor beta chains from one sample in a study of OX40 agonist ivuxolimab in advanced cancers. The data were produced by immunoSEQ multiplex PCR, yet TCRdb's version contains in-frame clones alone and is incomplete. The sample contains some 85,000 clones, around nine tenths of which appear only once. The starting material was CD4+ or CD8+ T cells sorted from blood, obtained in a trial of the OX40 agonist ivuxolimab. The receptors originated from an adult with an advanced solid tumor such as melanoma, head and neck, liver or kidney cancer. CDR3s leave out the opening cysteine and the closing phenylalanine or tryptophan. Fields, in order: V gene, J gene, CDR3 protein.

TRBV10-3	TRBJ2-5	AIKAGGEETQY
TRBV5-4	TRBJ1-2	ASSLGGASVNGYT
TRBV6-6	TRBJ1-2	ASSYRLDYGYT
TRBV11-2	TRBJ2-7	ASSAFLSDSAYEQY
TRBV4-1	TRBJ2-3	ASSQGGGADTQY
TRBV6-1	TRBJ2-7	ASTTSGAGGREQY
TRBV10-2	TRBJ1-1	ASTQGRDTEAF
TRBV5-6	TRBJ2-7	ASSYRGRNYEQY
TRBV19	TRBJ2-1	ASSIDTGTSSYNEQF
TRBV7-2	TRBJ2-3	ASSPRLAVGADTQY
TRBV5-1	TRBJ2-1	ASSWVGGYNEQF
TRBV7-2	TRBJ1-1	ASSPAGRRWNEAF
TRBV11-2	TRBJ2-1	ASSFRQGVEQF
TRBV5-4	TRBJ2-7	ASSSGGNYEQY
TRBV27	TRBJ2-2	ASRGQGSAGELF
TRBV19	TRBJ2-1	ASSIQGAEQF
TRBV7-2	TRBJ2-7	ASSLVGASYEQY
TRBV7-9	TRBJ1-2	ASNQEGGANYGYT
TRBV5-4	TRBJ1-1	ASSPTGGRVNTEAF
TRBV2	TRBJ1-3	ASSEALTGASGNTIY
TRBV27	TRBJ1-2	ASRESEGNYGYT
TRBV5-1	TRBJ1-5	ASSLEGQGNQPQH
TRBV5-1	TRBJ2-7	ASSLAGNGYEQY
TRBV2	TRBJ1-2	ASSNHGQESGYT
TRBV6-5	TRBJ2-7	ASSSGQGYSEQY
TRBV7-8	TRBJ2-5	ASSTGHLTTETQY
TRBV5-6	TRBJ1-1	ASSPRVGEAF
TRBV5-8	TRBJ1-3	ASSLGLTGFAGNTIY
TRBV7-9	TRBJ2-5	ASSANSGGRLETQY
TRBV19	TRBJ1-1	ASSTGLGTEAF
TRBV18	TRBJ1-2	ASSRSQGDGYT
TRBV7-3	TRBJ2-1	ASSPTGTSGSHEQF
TRBV7-2	TRBJ1-1	ASRRPTQGPNTEAF
TRBV19	TRBJ2-7	AFLPYEQY
TRBV6-5	TRBJ1-4	ASSYTYRGLNEKLF
TRBV7-8	TRBJ1-2	ASSLAHRGYGYT
TRBV2	TRBJ2-7	ASSAGQGTHEQY
TRBV4-1	TRBJ2-7	ASSQEVAGTFYEQY
TRBV6-1	TRBJ1-1	ASTRVTGGAF
TRBV5-4	TRBJ1-2	ASSFGQGVAGYT
TRBV7-8	TRBJ1-5	ASSLAQGVDQPQH
TRBV19	TRBJ2-3	ASSDRGHGDTQY
TRBV16	TRBJ1-2	ASSQTTINYGYT
TRBV5-1	TRBJ1-5	ASSLVGGQPQH
TRBV5-4	TRBJ2-5	ASSLGGGQSQETQY
TRBV19	TRBJ1-5	ASSMVRQGNQPQH
TRBV10-3	TRBJ2-7	AIGRLEEQY
TRBV4-1	TRBJ1-2	ASSQARGYGYT
TRBV27	TRBJ1-2	ASRREGVYGYT